Below are 32 T cell receptor beta chains sequenced from a single sample in a study of identical twins. TCRdb re-called the 5' RACE reads with MiXCR, one entry per CDR3 protein. The profile shows 1.5 million to 2 million distinct CDR3 sequences, roughly 35% of them singletons. Input material: cord blood. The receptors come from a newborn girl in good health.

The chain uses TRBV6-5 and TRBJ2-2, with 12 bases identical to TRBD1. V shed 3 bases, J shed 0 bases, and the junction held 5 bases outside the gene matches. This CDR3 is 18 amino acids long. The germline V gene encodes CDR1 MNHEY and CDR2 SVGAGI. The CDR3 DNA reads as TGTGCCAGCAGTTATTGGGACAGGGGGCATGCGAACACCGGGGAGCTGTTTTTT. Amino acid sequence: CASSYWDRGHANTGELFF.

This clonotype was observed a handful of times. The V and J genes are TRBV18 and TRBJ2-1; possibly TRBD2 for D (6 bases). Germline lookup yields CDR1 KGHSH and CDR2 LQKENI. V shed 1 base and J shed 6 bases, with 10 bases lying between them. This CDR3 spans 14 amino acids. CDR3 amino acids: CASSPQTRGNEQFF. The CDR3 DNA reads as TGTGCCAGCTCACCACAGACTAGGGGCAATGAGCAGTTCTTC.

The chain is built from TRBV3-1 and TRBJ2-5; D ambiguous. This CDR3 comprises 15 residues. Trimming took off 0 bases at V and 1 base at J, with 9 bases between the two ends. The germline V gene encodes CDR1 LGHDT and CDR2 YNNKEL (reference sequence). CDR3 DNA: TGTGCCAGCAGCCAAGAACGGTGGCCCCAAGAGACCCAGTACTTC. It encodes CASSQERWPQETQYF.

This clonotype was found a few times. J is TRBJ2-3 and V is TRBV20-1, with D maybe TRBD2 (6 bases). Between the trimmed V and J ends, which lost 5 bases and 6 bases, there was a span of 12 bases. Germline CDR1 DFQATT, CDR2 SNEGSKA (reference sequence). The CDR3 spans 12 residues. For the CDR3, the DNA is TGCAGTGCTGGGGGGAGTGGGGATACGCAGTATTTT. Its protein is CSAGGSGDTQYF.

Regarding this clonotype: One end of the junction varies from germline; a read error may be responsible. The chain recombines TRBV27 with TRBJ2-4; D might be TRBD2 (6 bases). The CDR3 has 16 amino acids. CDR1 and CDR2 from the germline V gene are MNHEY and SMNVEV (reference sequence). CDR3 sequence: CASSLMGGGAKNIRYF. CDR3 in DNA: TGTGCCAGCAGTTTAATGGGGGGAGGAGCCAAAAACATTCGGTACTTC.

V and J are TRBV10-3 and TRBJ1-4; 9 bases are shared with TRBD1. The V gene end was trimmed by 3 bases and the J gene end by 0 bases; junction bases not matched to a gene: 5. The germline CDR1 and CDR2 sequences are ENHRY and SYGVKD. The CDR3 contains 17 residues. This CDR3 is CAISDGQGSTTNEKLFF. CDR3 sequence (DNA): TGTGCCATCAGTGACGGACAGGGGTCTACAACTAATGAAAAACTGTTTTTT.

J is TRBJ2-4 and V is TRBV20-1, with TRBD2 matching 7 bases. Germline loops: CDR1 DFQATT, CDR2 SNEGSKA (reference sequence). The CDR3 is 14 amino acids. V shed 3 bases, J shed 9 bases, and the junction held 11 bases outside the gene matches. The CDR3 loop is CSASQGRWEGIQYF. The CDR3 DNA follows: TGCAGTGCTAGCCAGGGACGGTGGGAGGGCATTCAGTACTTC.

The chain is built from TRBV4-1 and TRBJ1-2; 8 bases line up with TRBD1. The CDR3 is 16 amino acids. The V gene's germline CDR1 is MGHRA and CDR2 YSYEKL. V lost 2 bases, J lost 0 bases, and 5 bases stayed unmatched. In nucleotides, the CDR3 is TGCGCCAGCAGCCAATTTGGACAGGGCGCTAACTATGGCTACACCTTC. Its protein is CASSQFGQGANYGYTF.

This clonotype was found a few times. The chain is built from TRBV5-1 and TRBJ1-4; D uncertain. This CDR3 spans 16 amino acids. The germline V and J ends were trimmed by 2 bases and 6 bases, with 17 bases remaining between them. Germline loops: CDR1 SGHRS, CDR2 YFSETQ. CDR3 DNA: TGCGCCAGCAGCTTTGTCAGTTTGTTTTTGCATGAAAAACTGTTTTTT. Amino acid sequence: CASSFVSLFLHEKLFF.

CDR3: CASSLRWTSGTDSYNEQYF. The CDR3 DNA sequence: TGCGCCAGCAGCCTACGGTGGACTAGCGGGACCGACTCCTACAATGAGCAGTACTTC. The rearrangement joins TRBV5-1 to TRBJ2-1; 12 bases are a match to TRBD2. The J call may be incorrect, as the DNA end agrees better with TRBJ2-7. The CDR3 is 19 amino acids. Germline V gene data show CDR1 as SGHRS and CDR2 as YFSETQ.

This chain joins TRBV10-3 and TRBJ2-4; D unclear. The DNA end favors TRBJ2-5, so the J call may be wrong. CDR1 ENHRY and CDR2 SYGVKD come from the germline V gene. The CDR3 extends over 11 amino acids. CDR3 coding DNA: TGTGCCATCAGTGATTTTGAGACCCAGTACTTC. The encoded protein is CAISDFETQYF.

This clonotype has a handful of counts. V is TRBV20-1 and J is TRBJ1-2, with 10 bases that match TRBD1. Germline CDR1 reads DFQATT; CDR2 reads SNEGSKA (reference sequence). V shed 5 bases, J shed 6 bases, and the junction held 9 bases outside the gene matches. The CDR3 runs to 14 residues. This CDR3 reads CSALDRGDLNGYTF. The CDR3 DNA sequence: TGCAGTGCTCTGGACAGGGGGGACCTCAATGGCTACACCTTC.

This clonotype was seen just once. One junction end disagrees with the germline gene, perhaps due to a read error. The chain's CDR3 is CARSFGGPNYGYIF. Here the CDR3 DNA reads TGTGCCCGCAGTTTCGGCGGACCTAACTATGGCTACATCTTC. This chain joins TRBV27 and TRBJ1-2; no definite D call. CDR3 length: 14 residues. CDR1 and CDR2 (germline): MNHEY, SMNVEV (reference sequence).

This clonotype was found a few times. The rearrangement links TRBV6-2 or TRBV6-3 to TRBJ2-7; D remains unclear. In germline, CDR1 is MNHEY, CDR2 SVGEGT. The CDR3 contains 16 residues. Trimming took 2 bases from V and 2 from J, leaving 16 bases between them. CDR3: CASSYPPDWAAYEQYF. The CDR3 coding sequence is TGTGCCAGCAGTTACCCGCCCGACTGGGCAGCCTACGAGCAGTACTTC.

The chain has TRBV27 and TRBJ2-7; 14 bases align to TRBD2. V lost 8 bases and J lost 6; bases outside the gene matches: 9. The CDR3 consists of 15 residues. Per germline, CDR1 MNHEY and CDR2 SMNVEV (reference sequence). CDR3: CASLGGLAGDSEQYF. CDR3 coding DNA: TGTGCCAGCCTGGGGGGACTAGCGGGAGATAGCGAGCAGTACTTC.

V and J are TRBV19 and TRBJ2-1; D is possibly TRBD1 (6 bases). Trimming shortened V by 5 bases and J by 12 bases, and 14 bases separated the two germline ends. The CDR3 is made up of 12 amino acids. Germline lookup yields CDR1 LNHDA and CDR2 SQIVND (reference sequence). The CDR3 is CASSAPGQPQFF. As DNA, the CDR3 is TGTGCCAGTAGTGCCCCGGGACAACCGCAGTTCTTC.

The chain carries TRBV3-1 and TRBJ2-3; D remains ambiguous. The CDR3 runs to 14 residues. V was pared by 0 bases and J by 3 bases, with 7 bases between. Germline loops: CDR1 LGHDT, CDR2 YNNKEL (reference sequence). DNA for the CDR3: TGTGCCAGCAGCCAAGATGGCCGTACAGATACGCAGTATTTT. Translated: CASSQDGRTDTQYF.

Worth noting for this clonotype: This may stem from a read error, because a much larger clone lies one nucleotide away. The chain combines TRBV2 with TRBJ2-1, with TRBD2 identical over 7 bases. The CDR3 has 17 residues. CDR1 SNHLY and CDR2 FYNNEI come from the germline V gene. The CDR3 here is CVSSEALPSGHYNEQFF. As DNA, the CDR3 is TGTGTCAGCAGTGAAGCGCTTCCTAGCGGTCACTACAATGAGCAGTTCTTC.

The chain couples TRBV28 to TRBJ2-1; TRBD2 agrees at 8 bases. This CDR3 comprises 16 residues. The V gene end was trimmed by 6 bases and the J gene end by 4 bases; junction bases not matched to a gene: 11. CDR1 is MDHEN, CDR2 SYDVKM, per germline. CDR3: CASRTPRLAFYNEQFF. The CDR3 nucleotides read TGTGCCAGCAGGACCCCTCGACTAGCGTTTTACAATGAGCAGTTCTTC. The full variable domain, in which reference TRBV28 and TRBJ2-1 provide the parts outside the CDR3, is DVKVTQSSRYLVKRTGEKVFLECVQDMDHENMFWYRQDPGLGLRLIYFSYDVKMKEKGDIPEGYSVSREKKERFSLILESASTNQTSMYLCASRTPRLAFYNEQFFGPGTRLTVL.

The chain joins TRBV28 to TRBJ2-7; 7 bases match TRBD2. V gave up 5 bases and J gave up 1 base; unmatched junction bases: 17. The CDR3 sequence is 18 residues long. Germline values: CDR1 MDHEN, CDR2 SYDVKM. The DNA of the CDR3 is TGTGCCAGCAGTCCCCTCAAGGGACTAAGCGGCCAATCCTACGAGCAGTACTTC. It codes for CASSPLKGLSGQSYEQYF.

This chain joins TRBV27 and TRBJ1-4, with no clear D. The V end lost 5 bases, the J end lost 5 bases, and 18 bases lay between the germline ends. The CDR3 extends over 16 amino acids. Germline CDR1 is MNHEY and CDR2 is SMNVEV (reference sequence). The CDR3 loop reads CASSLSHSGPNEKLFF. In DNA, the CDR3 is TGTGCCAGCAGTCTTTCCCACTCGGGCCCAAATGAAAAACTGTTTTTT.

This clonotype has a handful of counts. The chain carries TRBV10-3 and TRBJ2-3; weak D call: TRBD2 (6 bases). This CDR3 region has 14 residues. The V gene lost 4 bases and the J gene lost 2 bases, with 10 bases spanning the gap. CDR1 is ENHRY, CDR2 SYGVKD, per germline. The CDR3 DNA is TGTGCCATCAGTGCCGGGAGACCCACAGATACGCAGTATTTT. The encoded protein is CAISAGRPTDTQYF.

Turning to this clonotype: The junction departs from germline at one end; a sequencing error may be responsible. The V gene is TRBV12-3 or TRBV12-4, the J gene TRBJ2-3; the D gene is possibly TRBD2 (5 bases). This CDR3 is built from 15 residues. CDR3: CASSQWKGVTDTQCF. The CDR3 DNA follows: TGTGCCAGCAGCCAGTGGAAGGGAGTTACAGATACGCAGTGTTTT.

The chain carries TRBV5-6 and TRBJ2-1; D may be TRBD2 (6 bases). Deletions cut 0 bases from V and 8 bases from J, with 12 bases between. Germline-derived CDR1 and CDR2 are SGHDT and YYEEEE. The CDR3 totals 14 residues. CDR3: CASSLVREWDEQFF. CDR3 in DNA: TGTGCCAGCAGCTTGGTCCGGGAGTGGGATGAGCAGTTCTTC.

The chain is built from TRBV6-5 and TRBJ2-1; weak D call: TRBD2 (7 bases). V gave up 2 bases and J gave up 0 bases, with 11 bases separating them. CDR3 size: 16 residues. The germline CDR1 and CDR2 sequences are MNHEY and SVGAGI. Here the CDR3 DNA reads TGTGCCAGCAGTTACGGGAGGGGGTTCTCCTACAATGAGCAGTTCTTC. Protein product: CASSYGRGFSYNEQFF.

This clonotype was found a few times. The chain joins TRBV5-1 to TRBJ2-2; D remains ambiguous. From germline, CDR1 is SGHRS and CDR2 YFSETQ. The CDR3 spans 16 residues. Trimming pared 1 base from V and 0 bases from J, leaving 10 bases between. CDR3 nucleotides: TGCGCCAGCAGCTTGTCTCCTCTTACGAACACCGGGGAGCTGTTTTTT. As protein: CASSLSPLTNTGELFF.

This clonotype was seen a handful of times. This chain joins TRBV27 and TRBJ1-6; D gene uncertain. The CDR3 totals 13 residues. Germline values: CDR1 MNHEY, CDR2 SMNVEV (reference sequence). V dropped 4 bases and J dropped 16 bases, with 17 bases sitting between them. Here the CDR3 reads CASSSSPSLCLHF. The DNA for the CDR3 is TGTGCCAGCAGTTCGTCCCCGAGTCTATGTCTCCACTTT.

V is TRBV27 and J is TRBJ2-3, with D unresolved. V was trimmed by 8 bases and J by 2 bases, leaving 20 bases between them. CDR1 is MNHEY and CDR2 is SMNVEV in the germline V gene (reference sequence). The CDR3 length is 16 residues. The CDR3, as DNA: TGTGCCAGCCGTTGGAGTAAATTGGATATCACAGATACGCAGTATTTT. It codes for CASRWSKLDITDTQYF.

About this clonotype itself: This may arise from a read error, as a much more abundant clone is one base away. The chain combines TRBV5-1 with TRBJ2-7; 7 bases are a match to TRBD1. V trimming: 3 bases; J trimming: 3 bases; junction bases outside the gene matches: 3. CDR3 size: 13 residues. Germline assignment: CDR1 SGHRS and CDR2 YFSETQ. For the CDR3, the DNA is TGCGCCAGCAGCTGTGACAGGGACTACGAGCAGTACTTC. It specifies CASSCDRDYEQYF.

This clonotype turned up a few times. The chain recombines TRBV4-2 with TRBJ2-3; D may be TRBD1 or TRBD2 (6 bases each). V dropped 4 bases and J dropped 2 bases, with 22 bases sitting between them. This CDR3 contains 18 residues. Germline V gene lookup returns CDR1 LGHNA and CDR2 YNFKEQ. The CDR3 reads CASSLQVARGDSTDTQYF. DNA for the CDR3: TGTGCCAGCAGCCTCCAAGTAGCGAGGGGGGATTCCACAGATACGCAGTATTTT.

In this sample, this clonotype turned up a few times. At one end, the junction sequence differs from germline, possibly due to a read error. The J gene is TRBJ2-3, the V gene TRBV6-5; D is unresolved. CDR3 length: 13 amino acids. CDR1 is MNHEY and CDR2 is SVGAGI in the germline V gene. The CDR3 loop reads CASKSRSIDTQYF. DNA for the CDR3: TGTGCCAGCAAAAGCAGAAGCATAGATACGCAGTATTTT.

This sequence joins TRBV28 and TRBJ1-1, with a weak D call TRBD1 (5 bases). CDR1 and CDR2 (germline): MDHEN, SYDVKM. Trimming removed 6 bases at V and 0 bases at J, with 14 bases between. The CDR3 is 15 amino acids. The CDR3 spells CASSPAQGMNTEAFF. CDR3 bases: TGTGCCAGCAGCCCGGCCCAGGGTATGAACACTGAAGCTTTCTTT.